This paragraph reports one T cell receptor (beta chain). These data come from a study of blood T cell repertoires in COVID-19. The repertoire was sequenced with immunoSEQ multiplex PCR; TCRdb's copy has only in-frame clones and lacks some. In the table there are 300,000 to 350,000 clones, almost 90% of which are singletons. The CDR3 is 15 residues long. Trimming removed 3 bases from V and 5 bases from J; junction bases left unmatched: 6. Germline-derived CDR1 and CDR2 are LNHDA and SQIVND (reference sequence). The sequence came from a woman between 25 and 40 years old who had been exposed to COVID-19. V gene TRBV19 combines with J gene TRBJ1-1; 10 nucleotides match TRBD1. The sample taken for sequencing was PBMCs or T cells enriched from blood (not recorded which). The DNA for the CDR3 is TGTGCCAGTAGTATTCTGACAGGGGGCGTGACTGAAGCTTTCTTT. This encodes CASSILTGGVTEAFF. Full variable domain (missing parts from reference TRBV19 and TRBJ1-1): DGGITQSPKYLFRKEGQNVTLSCEQNLNHDAMYWYRQDPGQGLRLIYYSQIVNDFQKGDIAEGYSVSREKKESFPLTVTSAQKNPTAFYLCASSILTGGVTEAFFGQGTRLTVV.